Following are 12 T cell receptor beta chains from one sample sequenced in a study of T cells after yellow fever vaccination. TCRdb itself ran the 5' RACE reads through MiXCR, one entry per CDR3 protein. The profile shows hundreds of thousands of distinct CDR3 sequences, about 17% of them singletons. The sequencing used PBMCs, collected before the yellow fever booster vaccination. The receptors derive from a man between 18 and 29 years old who received the YFV17D yellow fever vaccine.

This clonotype showed up many times. The V call is TRBV20-1, the J call TRBJ1-2; 11 bases agree with TRBD1. The V gene's germline CDR1 is DFQATT and CDR2 SNEGSKA (reference sequence). J gave up 0 bases and V 4 bases, and 7 bases lay outside the gene matches. The CDR3 has 16 amino acids. The CDR3 DNA reads as TGCAGTGCTACGCCCGGGACAGGGGGACCTAACTATGGCTACACCTTC. It specifies CSATPGTGGPNYGYTF.

The CDR3 is CASSEGGEDIQYF. For the CDR3, the DNA is TGTGCCAGCAGCGAGGGGGGGGAAGACATTCAGTACTTC. The rearrangement uses TRBV9 and TRBJ2-4; D perhaps matches TRBD2 (7 bases). The germline V gene encodes CDR1 SGDLS and CDR2 YYNGEE. The V and J ends lost 3 bases and 8 bases respectively, with 12 bases between them. The CDR3 is 13 amino acids.

This rearrangement joins TRBV20-1 to TRBJ2-5, with 7 bases that match TRBD1. The CDR3 is made up of 15 amino acids. Germline CDR1 DFQATT, CDR2 SNEGSKA (reference sequence). The V gene end was trimmed by 1 base and the J gene end by 3 bases; junction bases not matched to a gene: 8. CDR3 region: CSARGRTGREETQYF. The DNA of the CDR3 is TGCAGTGCTAGAGGGAGGACAGGACGTGAAGAGACCCAGTACTTC.

This clonotype occurred a few times. This chain links TRBV7-9 with TRBJ1-4, with D maybe TRBD1 (6 bases). Germline-derived CDR1 and CDR2 are SEHNR and FQNEAQ (reference sequence). CDR3 size: 16 residues. The ends were cut back, 4 bases at V and 8 bases at J, with 20 bases in the middle. DNA for the CDR3: TGTGCCAGCAGCTCCTCCTTGACAGGCGCGGGGGAAAAACTGTTTTTT. This codes for CASSSSLTGAGEKLFF.

The V call is TRBV29-1, the J call TRBJ1-2, with no clear D. The CDR3 length is 12 residues. CDR1 is SQVTM and CDR2 is ANQGSEA in the germline V gene. V lost 7 bases to trimming and J lost 10 bases, with 19 bases between them. The CDR3 spells CSARPAIEPYTF. CDR3 bases: TGCAGCGCCCGGCCGGCGATTGAGCCCTACACCTTC.

This clonotype was observed at least ten times. In DNA, the CDR3 is TGTGCCAGCAGCACTCAGGACCAGGATGCCTATGGCTACACCTTC. Its translation: CASSTQDQDAYGYTF. This chain connects TRBV4-2 to TRBJ1-2; D is undetermined. Germline CDR1 is LGHNA and CDR2 is YNFKEQ. V was trimmed by 5 bases and J by 4 bases, leaving 17 bases between them. This CDR3 has 15 amino acids.

The rearrangement links TRBV12-3 or TRBV12-4 to TRBJ2-3, with D hard to call. The CDR3 has 14 amino acids. Deletions cut 4 bases from V and 0 bases from J, with 8 bases between. The CDR3 is CASSWVHSTDTQYF. The CDR3, as DNA: TGTGCCAGCAGTTGGGTCCACAGCACAGATACGCAGTATTTT.

The chain links TRBV6-1 to TRBJ2-7; possibly TRBD1 for D (6 bases). In germline, CDR1 is MNHNS, CDR2 SASEGT. CDR3 length: 13 amino acids. Deletions cut 5 bases from V and 2 bases from J, with 10 bases between. CDR3 protein: CASSWTVAYEQYV. The CDR3 region has the DNA TGTGCCAGCAGTTGGACAGTAGCCTACGAGCAGTACGTC.

About this clonotype itself: Germline and junction disagree at one end, which may indicate a read error. The V call is TRBV11-2, the J call TRBJ1-2; possibly TRBD1 for D (5 bases). Germline V gives CDR1 SGHAT, CDR2 FQNNGV. CDR3 length equals 14 residues. CDR3: CASSPTGTPTGHTF. CDR3 DNA sequence: TGTGCCAGCAGCCCCACGGGGACCCCCACTGGCCACACCTTC. Full variable domain (rest looked up from reference TRBV11-2 and TRBJ1-2): EAGVAQSPRYKIIEKRQSVAFWCNPISGHATLYWYQQILGQGPKLLIQFQNNGVVDDSQLPKDRFSAERLKGVDSTLKIQPAKLEDSAVYLCASSPTGTPTGHTFGSGTRLTVV.

In its sample, this clonotype was seen a few times. V and J are TRBV7-9 and TRBJ1-1; TRBD1 might be the D (5 bases). This CDR3 spans 13 amino acids. V was shortened by 1 base and J by 7 bases, with 10 bases between the two germline ends. Germline V lookup: CDR1 SEHNR, CDR2 FQNEAQ (reference sequence). CDR3 nucleotides: TGTGCCAGCAGCTTAGGTCGGGGGATTGAAGCTTTCTTT. It yields the protein CASSLGRGIEAFF.

This rearrangement joins TRBV13 to TRBJ2-2, with no clear D. Trimming removed 5 bases from V and 2 bases from J, with 12 bases in between. This CDR3 is 15 amino acids long. Germline CDR1 reads PRHDT; CDR2 reads FYEKMQ (reference sequence). The CDR3 nucleotides read TGTGCCAGCAGCCCCACATTGGGTAACACCGGGGAGCTGTTTTTT. This encodes CASSPTLGNTGELFF.

V and J are TRBV5-5 and TRBJ1-4; D may be TRBD1 (5 bases). Germline V gene lookup returns CDR1 SGHKS and CDR2 YYEKEE (reference sequence). CDR3 length equals 14 residues. The V gene lost 1 base and the J gene lost 8 bases, with 12 bases spanning the gap. This chain's CDR3 is CASSLIGAEEKLFF. CDR3 sequence (DNA): TGTGCCAGCAGCTTGATCGGGGCGGAAGAAAAACTGTTTTTT.